At least ten counts were recorded for the clone carrying this T cell receptor (beta chain). The sample is drawn from a study of Graves' ophthalmopathy and Graves' hyperthyroidism. RNA transcripts served as template for amplifying TCR beta CDR3 sequences. After a first-round RT-PCR with HTBI primers, a second-round multiplex PCR was run. Each CDR3 protein is one row after TCRdb ran MiXCR on the multiplex PCR reads. The sample carries around 1,000,000 distinct CDR3 sequences, about two fifths recorded once. The CDR3 sequence is 13 residues long. The trim removed 5 bases at V and 5 bases at J, leaving 8 bases unmatched. Per germline, CDR1 DFQATT and CDR2 SNEGSKA (reference sequence).

Material for sequencing was peripheral blood or thyroid tissue (not recorded which). This TCR derives from an adult man with Graves' hyperthyroidism. The gene calls are TRBV20-1 and TRBJ2-5; 7 bases line up with TRBD2. The chain's CDR3 is CSARDSSGETQYF. DNA of the CDR3: TGCAGTGCTCGTGACTCTAGCGGCGAGACCCAGTACTTC.